This TCR beta chain was identified in a study of blood T cell repertoires in COVID-19. Study as a whole: Samples taken during acute and convalescent COVID-19 were collected in the United States, Italy and Spain. T cells, B-cell-depleted T cells, or PBMCs supplied cDNA or gDNA.

In the original processing: Nucleated cell number was recorded as an estimate derived from reference gene primer amplification. TCRdb's copy holds only in-frame clones and misses some; the assay was immunoSEQ multiplex PCR. V and J calls and clone size come straight from that table; D and trimming were deduced from the DNA. The sample has tens of thousands of clones; 75% to 90% are singletons. The germline V gene encodes CDR1 SGHNT and CDR2 YYREEE (reference sequence). The V gene lost 4 bases and the J gene lost 3 bases, with 16 bases spanning the gap. The CDR3 is 16 residues long. The clonotype comes from a human donor with active COVID-19. The donor label of this sample is uncertain. The chain links TRBV5-4 to TRBJ2-2, with TRBD2 as a possible D gene (6 bases). The sample taken for sequencing was peripheral blood. CDR3 in amino acids: CASSRELTRDTGELFF. The CDR3 DNA reads as TGTGCCAGCAGCAGGGAATTGACTAGAGACACCGGGGAGCTGTTTTTT.